These 26 T cell receptor beta chains came from one sample sequenced in a study of blood T cell repertoires in COVID-19. Assay: immunoSEQ multiplex PCR; the TCRdb copy retains only in-frame clones and omits some. The sample lists hundreds of thousands of clones, around 87% occurring once. Specimen: peripheral blood. Receptors were obtained from a human donor in a cohort sampled during active COVID-19.

The chain links TRBV28 to TRBJ2-6; tentatively, D is TRBD2 (7 bases). This CDR3 region has 16 residues. V was cut by 7 bases and J by 2 bases, with 15 bases left in between. Germline CDR1 is MDHEN and CDR2 is SYDVKM. This CDR3 is CASTHGGRAGANVLTF. The CDR3 coding sequence is TGTGCCAGCACCCACGGGGGGCGGGCTGGGGCCAACGTCCTGACTTTC.

Only one count was recorded for this clone. This chain uses TRBV3-1 (or the pseudogene TRBV3-2) with TRBJ1-2, with a weak D call TRBD1 (6 bases). Per germline, CDR1 LGHDT and CDR2 YNNKEL (reference sequence). There are 13 residues in the CDR3. V lost 4 bases and J lost 3, with 9 bases in between. CDR3 sequence: CASSPDSYYGYTF. CDR3 DNA: TGTGCCAGCAGCCCGGACAGTTACTATGGCTACACCTTC.

This chain connects TRBV2 to TRBJ1-4; D unclear. The CDR3 runs 14 residues. Germline V gene lookup returns CDR1 SNHLY and CDR2 FYNNEI. V was cut by 3 bases and J by 6 bases, with 11 bases left in between. CDR3 in DNA: TGTGCCAGCAGTGACGAGGGAGCACATGAAAAACTGTTTTTT. This gives the protein CASSDEGAHEKLFF.

The chain is built from TRBV3-1 (or the pseudogene TRBV3-2) and TRBJ2-1; 7 bases fit TRBD2. Germline trimming cut 3 bases from V and 2 bases from J; bases unmatched to any gene: 13. There are 18 residues in the CDR3. Germline V gene lookup returns CDR1 LGHDT and CDR2 YNNKEL (reference sequence). For the CDR3, the DNA is TGTGCCAGCAGCCATCAAACATTCGGGAGGAGACCCTACAATGAGCAGTTCTTC. This gives the protein CASSHQTFGRRPYNEQFF.

This rearrangement joins TRBV15 to TRBJ2-1, with a possible D match to TRBD2 (6 bases). CDR1 LNHNV and CDR2 YYDKDF come from the germline V gene (reference sequence). V shed 7 bases and J shed 2 bases, with 15 bases lying between them. The CDR3 length is 15 residues. The CDR3, as DNA: TGTGCCACCACTCCCCGTCCGGGGGCCTACAATGAGCAGTTCTTC. Its protein product is CATTPRPGAYNEQFF.

V gene TRBV27 combines with J gene TRBJ1-1, with 7 bases identical to TRBD1. Looked up from germline, CDR1 is MNHEY and CDR2 is SMNVEV (reference sequence). The CDR3 has 16 residues. Trimming cost V 11 bases and J 0 bases; bases outside gene matches: 15. The CDR3 nucleotides are TGTGCCTCACAACTCTCCGGGACAGCAATGAACACTGAAGCTTTCTTT. Its translation: CASQLSGTAMNTEAFF.

The chain links TRBV6-5 to TRBJ2-2, with D possibly TRBD1 on 5 matching bases. From germline, CDR1 is MNHEY and CDR2 SVGAGI. Trimming took off 6 bases at V and 2 bases at J, with 13 bases between the two ends. The CDR3 consists of 15 residues. Here the CDR3 reads CASRAAGFNTGELFF. CDR3 nucleotide sequence: TGTGCCAGCAGGGCGGCAGGGTTCAACACCGGGGAGCTGTTTTTT.

The rearrangement uses TRBV28 and TRBJ1-5; tentatively, D is TRBD1 (5 bases). V lost 3 bases to trimming and J lost 2 bases, with 11 bases between them. The CDR3 has 15 amino acids. The germline V gene encodes CDR1 MDHEN and CDR2 SYDVKM. CDR3 DNA sequence: TGTGCCAGCAGTTTCCAGGGTAGGGGCAATCAGCCCCAGCATTTT. It is translated as CASSFQGRGNQPQHF.

The V and J genes are TRBV18 and TRBJ1-2; 7 nucleotides agree with TRBD1. J was trimmed by 12 bases and V by 3 bases; bases with no gene match: 7. This CDR3 spans 12 amino acids. Germline-derived CDR1 and CDR2 are KGHSH and LQKENI. The CDR3 sequence: CASSPETGPHTF. In nucleotides, the CDR3 is TGTGCCAGCTCACCGGAGACAGGGCCCCACACCTTC.

The DNA for the CDR3 is TGTGCCAGTAGCGGACAGCGTTTCTACGAGCAGTACTTC. Encoded protein: CASSGQRFYEQYF. V is TRBV19 and J is TRBJ2-7; D is possibly TRBD1 (6 bases). The V end was cut by 6 bases, the J end by 3 bases, with 12 bases between. There are 13 residues in the CDR3. Germline CDR1 LNHDA, CDR2 SQIVND (reference sequence).

This chain connects TRBV5-4 to TRBJ1-6; D is undetermined. CDR1 and CDR2 from the germline V gene are SGHNT and YYREEE (reference sequence). CDR3 size: 17 residues. V lost 1 base, J lost 0 bases, and 11 bases lay in between. CDR3 bases: TGTGCCAGCAGCTTGATATCGGGGAGCTCCTATAATTCACCCCTCCACTTT. Encoded protein: CASSLISGSSYNSPLHF.

The chain carries TRBV6-6 and TRBJ1-3; D gene uncertain. This CDR3 is 14 amino acids long. Germline-derived CDR1 and CDR2 are MNHNY and SVGAGI (reference sequence). Trimming removed 6 bases at V and 0 bases at J, with 9 bases between. Here the CDR3 DNA reads TGTGCCAGCAGCTACGGTAGCTCTGGAAACACCATATATTTT. Its protein is CASSYGSSGNTIYF.

CDR3 sequence (DNA): TGTGCCAGTAGCGCAGGGGCTGGAAACACCATATATTTT. This sequence encodes CASSAGAGNTIYF. V usage is TRBV19 and J usage is TRBJ1-3, with a possible D match to TRBD1 (6 bases). Trimming took 6 bases from V and 2 from J, leaving 8 bases between them. The CDR3 consists of 13 residues. Germline V gene data show CDR1 as LNHDA and CDR2 as SQIVND (reference sequence).

The rearrangement links TRBV4-1 to TRBJ2-1; D may be TRBD1 (5 bases). Germline CDR1 reads MGHRA; CDR2 reads YSYEKL. The CDR3 is made up of 13 amino acids. V dropped 0 bases and J dropped 13 bases, with 13 bases sitting between them. CDR3 residues: CASSQDDGRVQFF. CDR3 DNA: TGCGCCAGCAGCCAAGATGATGGCAGGGTCCAGTTCTTC.

The J gene is TRBJ2-3, the V gene TRBV7-3, with D possibly matching TRBD1 (5 bases). V lost 1 base and J lost 7, with 12 bases in between. The V gene's germline CDR1 is SGHTA and CDR2 FQGTGA. The CDR3 runs to 14 residues. The CDR3 bases are TGTGCCAGCAGCTTAAACCCGACAGCAAATACGCAGTATTTT. Protein: CASSLNPTANTQYF.

V and J are TRBV6-6 and TRBJ2-2, with D possibly TRBD2 on 5 matching bases. The CDR3 contains 15 residues. The V gene's germline CDR1 is MNHNY and CDR2 SVGAGI (reference sequence). The V and J ends lost 6 bases and 3 bases respectively, with 14 bases between them. DNA of the CDR3: TGTGCCAGCAGCCCCGAGGGTGGGGACACCGGGGAGCTGTTTTTT. It yields the protein CASSPEGGDTGELFF.

The rearrangement links TRBV7-3 to TRBJ2-3, with a tentative D call TRBD1 (6 bases). The germline V and J ends were trimmed by 5 bases and 5 bases, with 14 bases remaining between them. The germline gives CDR1 SGHTA, CDR2 FQGTGA. This CDR3 comprises 14 residues. The CDR3 sequence is CASSIAGALDTQYF. The DNA of the CDR3 is TGTGCCAGCAGCATTGCAGGGGCTTTAGATACGCAGTATTTT.

The rearrangement links TRBV6-4 to TRBJ2-1; TRBD2 matches at 13 bases. After removal of 8 bases from V and 7 bases from J, the junction contained 14 bases not matched to a gene. The CDR3 has 17 residues. The germline V gene encodes CDR1 MRHNA and CDR2 SNTAGT. CDR3 sequence: CASQQFAGLAGWNEQFF. CDR3 sequence (DNA): TGTGCCAGCCAACAATTCGCGGGACTAGCGGGGTGGAATGAGCAGTTCTTC.

This clone was seen just once. The chain joins TRBV1 to TRBJ1-1; the table calls TRBD1, which could not be checked here. TRBV1 is a pseudogene. The CDR3 loop spans 16 amino acids. CDR3 DNA: TGCACCAGCAGGCGCCGGGACAGGGGGCCTAGAACTGAAGCTTTCTTT. Translated: CTSRRRDRGPRTEAFF.

This clone was found once. This chain joins TRBV6-5 and TRBJ2-2; possibly TRBD2 for D (5 bases). Trimming removed 5 bases from V and 4 bases from J, with 14 bases in between. CDR3 length: 15 amino acids. The germline V gene encodes CDR1 MNHEY and CDR2 SVGAGI. The CDR3 loop reads CASSRTGAGTGELFF. In nucleotides, the CDR3 is TGTGCCAGCAGTCGGACTGGCGCGGGCACCGGGGAGCTGTTTTTT.

This chain connects TRBV29-1 to TRBJ2-7, with TRBD1 as a possible D gene (6 bases). Germline V gives CDR1 SQVTM, CDR2 ANQGSEA. The CDR3 runs to 12 residues. V lost 4 bases and J 2 bases, leaving 9 bases between the germline ends. The CDR3 spells CSVVQGTYEQYF. CDR3 nucleotide sequence: TGCAGCGTTGTACAGGGAACCTACGAGCAGTACTTC.

This chain links TRBV19 with TRBJ1-1, with 7 bases fitting TRBD1. The junction had 10 bases not matched to a gene; V was cut back by 4 bases and J by 2 bases. Germline lookup yields CDR1 LNHDA and CDR2 SQIVND (reference sequence). This CDR3 is built from 16 residues. The CDR3 spells CASSKDRTSRNTEAFF. The CDR3 DNA follows: TGTGCCAGTAGTAAGGACAGGACCTCTCGAAACACTGAAGCTTTCTTT. Filled out from reference TRBV19 and TRBJ1-1, the complete variable domain reads DGGITQSPKYLFRKEGQNVTLSCEQNLNHDAMYWYRQDPGQGLRLIYYSQIVNDFQKGDIAEGYSVSREKKESFPLTVTSAQKNPTAFYLCASSKDRTSRNTEAFFGQGTRLTVV.

V and J are TRBV7-8 and TRBJ2-5; D gene unclear. The ends were cut back, 3 bases at V and 2 bases at J, with 10 bases in the middle. This CDR3 comprises 14 residues. Germline CDR1 is SGHVS and CDR2 is FQNEAQ. CDR3 bases: TGTGCCAGCAGCTTCTCGGGTTGGCAAGAGACCCAGTACTTC. Translating it yields CASSFSGWQETQYF.

This clone has only a few counts. The chain is built from TRBV7-2 and TRBJ1-1, with 7 bases lining up with TRBD1. This CDR3 has 15 residues. V shed 1 base, J shed 6 bases, and the junction held 8 bases outside the gene matches. Germline CDR1 and CDR2: SGHTA and FQGNSA. The CDR3 here is CASSLDRGRGAEAFF. CDR3 in DNA: TGTGCCAGCAGCTTAGACAGGGGCAGAGGGGCTGAAGCTTTCTTT. Based on the CDR3 plus reference TRBV7-2 and TRBJ1-1, the full variable domain is GAGVSQSPSNKVTEKGKDVELRCDPISGHTALYWYRQSLGQGLEFLIYFQGNSAPDKSGLPSDRFSAERTGGSVSTLTIQRTQQEDSAVYLCASSLDRGRGAEAFFGQGTRLTVV.

Comments on this clone: This sample also contains other DNA sequences that code for the same CDR3. In DNA, the CDR3 is TGCAGCGTCAGGGGACTATTGAACACTGAAGCTTTCTTT. Protein product: CSVRGLLNTEAFF. The chain has TRBV29-1 and TRBJ1-1, with D possibly matching TRBD1 (6 bases). Germline CDR1 and CDR2: SQVTM and ANQGSEA. This CDR3 spans 13 amino acids. V lost 6 bases and J lost 0, with 11 bases in between.

The V and J genes are TRBV7-9 and TRBJ2-2, with D perhaps matching TRBD2 (5 bases). The CDR3 covers 15 residues. CDR1 is SEHNR, CDR2 FQNEAQ, per germline (reference sequence). The V and J ends lost 6 bases and 0 bases respectively, with 11 bases between them. The CDR3 region is CASSMRASNTGELFF. The CDR3 DNA sequence: TGTGCCAGCAGTATGCGGGCCTCGAACACCGGGGAGCTGTTTTTT. Full variable domain (outside the CDR3, taken from reference TRBV7-9 and TRBJ2-2): DTGVSQNPRHKITKRGQNVTFRCDPISEHNRLYWYRQTLGQGPEFLTYFQNEAQLEKSRLLSDRFSAERPKGSFSTLEIQRTEQGDSAMYLCASSMRASNTGELFFGEGSRLTVL.